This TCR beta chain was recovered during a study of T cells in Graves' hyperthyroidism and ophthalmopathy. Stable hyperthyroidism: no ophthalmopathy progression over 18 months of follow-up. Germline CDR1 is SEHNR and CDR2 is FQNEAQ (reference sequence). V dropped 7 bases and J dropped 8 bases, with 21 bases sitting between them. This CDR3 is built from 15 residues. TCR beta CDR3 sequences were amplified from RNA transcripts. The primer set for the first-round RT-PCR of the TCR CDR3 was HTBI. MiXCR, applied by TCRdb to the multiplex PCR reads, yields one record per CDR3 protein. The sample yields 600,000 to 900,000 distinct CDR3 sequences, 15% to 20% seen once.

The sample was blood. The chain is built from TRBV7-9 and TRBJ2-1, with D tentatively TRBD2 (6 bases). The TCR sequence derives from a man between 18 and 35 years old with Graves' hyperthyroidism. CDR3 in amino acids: CASTPAGGARDEQFF. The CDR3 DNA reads TGTGCCAGCACCCCCGCTGGAGGGGCGCGGGATGAGCAGTTCTTC.